Reported below is one T cell receptor (beta chain). Its antigen is not identified. The data derive from a study of cytomegalovirus exposure and HLA in healthy donors. Across the whole study: Caucasian-associated ancestry cluster membership applied to just over 80% of approximately 420 genotyped donors. Study results and caveats: Reportedly, HLA-A and HLA-B alleles of most subjects were accurately predicted from TCR beta. Among TCR beta chains of equal frequency, HLA-associated ones were more clonally expanded in a later analysis. TCR beta chains numbering approximately 150 were designated cytomegalovirus-associated.

PCR employed 60 Vbeta and 13 Jbeta primers. The assay was immunoSEQ multiplex PCR, and TCRdb's table has in-frame clones only and misses some. The clone table shows about 200,000 clones, with the ten largest holding roughly 0.74%. V shed 4 bases and J 2 bases; nucleotides not matched to a gene: 4. The CDR3 has 14 amino acids. Per the germline V gene, CDR1 is SGHKS and CDR2 is YYEKEE (reference sequence). The clonotype was recovered from a boy aged 5-17 years in good health and CMV-seronegative. This chain connects TRBV5-5 to TRBJ2-7, with 9 bases identical to TRBD1. The sample was PBMCs. The DNA of the CDR3 is TGTGCCAGCAGCACCCGGGACAGGGCCTACGAGCAGTACTTC. Residues: CASSTRDRAYEQYF.